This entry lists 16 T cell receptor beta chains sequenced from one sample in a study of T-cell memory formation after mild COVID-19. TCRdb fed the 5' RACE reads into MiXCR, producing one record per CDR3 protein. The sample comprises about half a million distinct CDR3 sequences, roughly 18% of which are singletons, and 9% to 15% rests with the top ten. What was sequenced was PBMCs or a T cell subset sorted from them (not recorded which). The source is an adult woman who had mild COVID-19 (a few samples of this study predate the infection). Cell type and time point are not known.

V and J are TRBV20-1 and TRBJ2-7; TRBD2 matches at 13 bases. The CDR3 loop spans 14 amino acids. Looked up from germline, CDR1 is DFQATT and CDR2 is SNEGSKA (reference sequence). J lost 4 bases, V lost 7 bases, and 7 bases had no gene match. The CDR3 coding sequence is TGCAGTGTTAAACGGACTAGCGGGGGATACGAGCAGTACTTC. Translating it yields CSVKRTSGGYEQYF.

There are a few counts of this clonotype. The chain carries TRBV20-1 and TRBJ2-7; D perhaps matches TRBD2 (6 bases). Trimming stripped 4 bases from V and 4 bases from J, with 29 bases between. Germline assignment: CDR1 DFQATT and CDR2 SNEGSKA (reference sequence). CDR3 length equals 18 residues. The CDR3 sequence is CSAKAKDIGGLESYEQYF. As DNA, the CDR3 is TGCAGTGCTAAAGCTAAGGATATCGGGGGTCTAGAATCGTACGAGCAGTACTTC.

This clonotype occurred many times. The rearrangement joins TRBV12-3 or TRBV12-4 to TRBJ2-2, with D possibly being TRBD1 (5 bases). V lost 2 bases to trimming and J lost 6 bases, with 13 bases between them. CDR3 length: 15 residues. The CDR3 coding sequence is TGTGCCAGCAGTTTAACAAGGGGTTACGCCGGGGAGCTGTTTTTT. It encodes CASSLTRGYAGELFF.

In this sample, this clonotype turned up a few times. CDR3 sequence: CATSSPGQGYEQYF. The CDR3 bases are TGTGCCACCAGTTCACCGGGACAGGGTTACGAGCAGTACTTC. The V gene is TRBV24-1, the J gene TRBJ2-7, with 9 bases fitting TRBD1. Looked up from germline, CDR1 is KGHDR and CDR2 is SFDVKD. The J segment lost 4 bases and the V segment lost 6 bases, leaving 6 bases of the junction unmatched. The CDR3 is 14 residues long.

CDR3 sequence reads: CSARDQSGSPETQYF. The CDR3 DNA sequence: TGCAGTGCTAGAGATCAAAGCGGGAGTCCGGAGACCCAGTACTTC. The rearrangement joins TRBV20-1 to TRBJ2-5, with TRBD2 matching 8 bases. Germline values: CDR1 DFQATT, CDR2 SNEGSKA (reference sequence). The CDR3 sequence is 15 residues long. With V trimmed by 0 bases and J by 5 bases, 8 bases remained unmatched.

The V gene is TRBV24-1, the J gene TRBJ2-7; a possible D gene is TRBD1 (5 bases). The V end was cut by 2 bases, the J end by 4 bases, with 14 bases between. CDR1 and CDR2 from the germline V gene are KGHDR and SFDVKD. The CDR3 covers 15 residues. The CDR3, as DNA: TGTGCCACCAGTGATTCCAGGGCAGACAGTTACGAGCAGTACTTC. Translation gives CATSDSRADSYEQYF.

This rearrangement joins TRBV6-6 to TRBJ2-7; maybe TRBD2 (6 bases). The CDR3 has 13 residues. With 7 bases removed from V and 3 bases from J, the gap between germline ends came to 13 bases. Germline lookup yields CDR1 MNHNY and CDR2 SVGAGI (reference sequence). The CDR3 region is CASTKRGGYEQYF. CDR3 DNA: TGTGCCAGCACGAAGAGGGGAGGCTACGAGCAGTACTTC.

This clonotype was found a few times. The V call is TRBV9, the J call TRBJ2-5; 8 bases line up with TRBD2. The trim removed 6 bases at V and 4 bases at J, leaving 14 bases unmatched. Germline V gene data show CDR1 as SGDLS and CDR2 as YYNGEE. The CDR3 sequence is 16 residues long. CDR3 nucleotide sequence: TGTGCCAGCACCTCCGGGGGGAGCGGGAGAGCAGAGACCCAGTACTTC. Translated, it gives CASTSGGSGRAETQYF. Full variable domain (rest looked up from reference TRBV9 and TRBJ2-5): DSGVTQTPKHLITATGQRVTLRCSPRSGDLSVYWYQQSLDQGLQFLIQYYNGEERAKGNILERFSAQQFPDLHSELNLSSLELGDSALYFCASTSGGSGRAETQYFGPGTRLLVL.

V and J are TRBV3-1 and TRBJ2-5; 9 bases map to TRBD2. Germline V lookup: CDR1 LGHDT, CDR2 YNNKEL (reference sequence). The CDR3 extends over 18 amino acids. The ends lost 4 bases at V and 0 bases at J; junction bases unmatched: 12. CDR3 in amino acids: CASSPRPSGASYQETQYF. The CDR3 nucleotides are TGTGCCAGCAGCCCTCGACCTAGCGGGGCCTCGTACCAAGAGACCCAGTACTTC.

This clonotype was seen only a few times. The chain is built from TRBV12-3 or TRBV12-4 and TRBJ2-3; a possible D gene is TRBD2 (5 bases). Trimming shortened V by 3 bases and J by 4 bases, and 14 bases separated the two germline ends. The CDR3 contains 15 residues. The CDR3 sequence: CASSLRETRSDTQYF. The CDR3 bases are TGTGCCAGCAGTTTGAGGGAGACTCGATCAGATACGCAGTATTTT.

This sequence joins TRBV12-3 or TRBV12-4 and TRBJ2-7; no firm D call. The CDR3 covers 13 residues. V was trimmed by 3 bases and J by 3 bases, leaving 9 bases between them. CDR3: CASSFHDNYEQYF. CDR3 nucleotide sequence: TGTGCCAGCAGTTTTCACGACAACTACGAGCAGTACTTC.

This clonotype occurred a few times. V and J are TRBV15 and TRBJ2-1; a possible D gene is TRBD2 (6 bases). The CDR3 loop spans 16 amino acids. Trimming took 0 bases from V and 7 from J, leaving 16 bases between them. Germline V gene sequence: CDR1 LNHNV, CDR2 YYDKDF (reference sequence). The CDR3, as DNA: TGTGCCACCAGCAGAGATGGAAGGGTCCGGGGGAATGAGCAGTTCTTC. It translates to CATSRDGRVRGNEQFF.

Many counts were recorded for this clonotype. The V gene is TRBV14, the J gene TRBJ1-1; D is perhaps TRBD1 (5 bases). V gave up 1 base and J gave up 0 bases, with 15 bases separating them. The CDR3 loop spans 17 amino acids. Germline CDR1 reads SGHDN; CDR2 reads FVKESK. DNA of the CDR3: TGTGCCAGCAGCCAAGTTCTTGGGGGAGGGATGAACACTGAAGCTTTCTTT. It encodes CASSQVLGGGMNTEAFF.

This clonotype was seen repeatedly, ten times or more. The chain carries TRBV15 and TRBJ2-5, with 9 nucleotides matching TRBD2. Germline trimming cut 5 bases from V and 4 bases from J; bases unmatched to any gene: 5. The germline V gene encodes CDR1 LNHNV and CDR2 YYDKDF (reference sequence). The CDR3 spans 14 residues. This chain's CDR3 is CATSWGLAGETQYF. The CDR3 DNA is TGTGCCACCAGCTGGGGACTAGCCGGAGAGACCCAGTACTTC.

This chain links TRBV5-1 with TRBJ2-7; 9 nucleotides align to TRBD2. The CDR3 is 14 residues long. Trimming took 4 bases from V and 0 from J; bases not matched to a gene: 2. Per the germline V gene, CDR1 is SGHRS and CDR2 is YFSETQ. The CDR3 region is CASSRTSASYEQYF. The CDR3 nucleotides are TGCGCCAGCAGCCGGACTAGCGCCTCCTACGAGCAGTACTTC.

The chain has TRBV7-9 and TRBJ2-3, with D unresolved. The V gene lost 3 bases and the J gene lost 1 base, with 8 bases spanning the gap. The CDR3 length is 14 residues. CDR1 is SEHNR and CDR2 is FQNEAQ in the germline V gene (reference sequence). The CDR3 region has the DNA TGTGCCAGCAGCTTGGAGTCTCGCACAGATACGCAGTATTTT. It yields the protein CASSLESRTDTQYF.